This T cell receptor (beta chain) was sequenced for a study of blood T cells in healthy people across ages. Findings and caveats of the study: Observed TCR beta diversity per million T cells went down as age went up. This fall followed a roughly linear course with age.

The ends lost 5 bases at V and 3 bases at J; junction bases unmatched: 7. The CDR3 loop spans 16 amino acids. The germline gives CDR1 SGHVS, CDR2 FQNEAQ. Isolation recovered at least 6 million PBMCs from every sample. Extraction yielded at least 6 micrograms of total RNA per sample. This clonotype was counted ten times or more. Its antigen is not identified. Primed by a sample-barcoded 5' primer and a J-beta primer mix, a second PCR proceeded for about 7 to 11 cycles. Each sample provided no less than 2.5 million CDR3-containing paired-end reads. TCRdb reprocessed the 5' RACE reads with MiXCR, giving one entry per CDR3 protein. There are over a million distinct CDR3 sequences in the sample; roughly 40% occur only once, and 7.9% lies in the top ten.

This TCR derives from a woman aged 18-29 years in good health. The chain employs TRBV7-8 and TRBJ2-3; 11 bases agree with TRBD2. Sequenced sample: blood. The CDR3 region has the DNA TGTGCCAGCAGCCGAACTAGCGGGAGTGGTACAGATACGCAGTATTTT. Residues: CASSRTSGSGTDTQYF. Full variable domain (outside the CDR3, taken from reference TRBV7-8 and TRBJ2-3): GAGVSQSPRYKVAKRGQDVALRCDPISGHVSLFWYQQALGQGPEFLTYFQNEAQLDKSGLPSDRFFAERPEGSVSTLKIQRTQQEDSAVYLCASSRTSGSGTDTQYFGPGTRLTVL.